What follows are 21 T cell receptor beta chains derived from one specimen sequenced in a study of T-cell memory formation after mild COVID-19. Via MiXCR, TCRdb re-called the 5' RACE reads, giving one row per CDR3 protein. The data hold under 700,000 distinct CDR3 sequences, with roughly 22% observed a single time. The sequenced material came from PBMCs or a T cell subset sorted from them (not recorded which). Every receptor here comes from an adult woman who had mild COVID-19 (a few samples of this study predate the infection). Cell type and time point are not known.

The rearrangement joins TRBV20-1 to TRBJ2-1; D unresolved. Between the trimmed V and J ends, which lost 6 bases and 5 bases, there was a span of 14 bases. CDR3 size: 13 residues. Germline CDR1 and CDR2: DFQATT and SNEGSKA (reference sequence). The DNA for the CDR3 is TGCAGTGCCCTCGGGTTCTCGAACAATGAGCAGTTCTTC. Protein sequence: CSALGFSNNEQFF.

This clonotype appeared a few times. The chain uses TRBV29-1 and TRBJ2-1; 12 bases fit TRBD2. The CDR3 covers 14 residues. Unmatched junction bases numbered 2, after V lost 3 bases and J lost 5 bases. Germline V gene lookup returns CDR1 SQVTM and CDR2 ANQGSEA. CDR3 nucleotides: TGCAGCGTTGAGAGACTAGCGGGGGACAATGAGCAGTTCTTC. Its protein is CSVERLAGDNEQFF.

The table lists this clonotype with a few counts. The V gene is TRBV30, the J gene TRBJ2-2; a possible D gene is TRBD2 (6 bases). The CDR3 has 15 amino acids. CDR1 GTSNPN and CDR2 SVGIG come from the germline V gene (reference sequence). Trimming took off 0 bases at V and 0 bases at J, with 8 bases between the two ends. CDR3 in DNA: TGTGCCTGGAGTGTAGCGGGCGCGAACACCGGGGAGCTGTTTTTT. It is translated as CAWSVAGANTGELFF.

The rearrangement uses TRBV21-1 and TRBJ2-7; the table's D call TRBD1 went unverified against the DNA. TRBV21-1 is flagged as a pseudogene. The CDR3 is 17 residues long. CDR3 nucleotides: TGTGCCAGCAGCGGACCCGTACCTACTTTCGGGGGGTACGAGCAGTACTTC. This sequence encodes CASSGPVPTFGGYEQYF.

The gene calls are TRBV9 and TRBJ2-2; 9 nucleotides align to TRBD1. With V trimmed by 0 bases and J by 4 bases, 7 bases remained unmatched. The CDR3 covers 17 residues. The V gene's germline CDR1 is SGDLS and CDR2 YYNGEE. CDR3 in amino acids: CASSVDGTGWTTGELFF. The DNA of the CDR3 is TGTGCCAGCAGCGTAGACGGGACAGGGTGGACCACCGGGGAGCTGTTTTTT.

The genes are TRBV3-1 and TRBJ2-5; tentative D call: TRBD1 (5 bases). Germline V gene data show CDR1 as LGHDT and CDR2 as YNNKEL (reference sequence). The length of the CDR3 is 14 residues. V was clipped by 4 bases and J by 5 bases, with 14 bases between them. This chain's CDR3 is CASSLTEFVETQYF. The CDR3 DNA is TGTGCCAGCAGCCTGACAGAGTTTGTGGAGACCCAGTACTTC.

This chain links TRBV5-6 with TRBJ1-1; maybe TRBD1 (6 bases). The CDR3 consists of 19 residues. Trimming left V 5 bases short and J 0 bases short, with 26 bases between. Germline CDR1 reads SGHDT; CDR2 reads YYEEEE. CDR3 loop: CASSLLPGTTNNMNTEAFF. The CDR3 DNA reads TGTGCCAGCAGTCTATTACCCGGGACAACCAATAACATGAACACTGAAGCTTTCTTT.

The chain is built from TRBV11-2 and TRBJ2-5; 7 positions match TRBD1. Per germline, CDR1 SGHAT and CDR2 FQNNGV. The CDR3 is made up of 15 amino acids. Trimming at V came to 0 bases and at J to 3 bases, leaving 4 bases not matched to a gene. CDR3 residues: CASSLEGGSKETQYF. The CDR3 DNA reads as TGTGCCAGCAGCTTAGAAGGGGGCTCAAAAGAGACCCAGTACTTC.

This clonotype has a handful of counts. V gene TRBV7-2 combines with J gene TRBJ2-6; 11 nucleotides match TRBD1. Germline CDR1 reads SGHTA; CDR2 reads FQGNSA. This CDR3 is built from 17 residues. J lost 5 bases, V lost 6 bases, and 9 bases had no gene match. CDR3 bases: TGTGCCAGCAGTCCGGACAGGGGGCCGCCTTGGGCCAACGTCCTGACTTTC. This encodes CASSPDRGPPWANVLTF.

CDR3 in amino acids: CASGKDPGYQETQYF. CDR3 DNA: TGTGCCAGCGGAAAAGACCCGGGATACCAAGAGACCCAGTACTTC. The chain couples TRBV7-9 to TRBJ2-5; D possibly corresponds to TRBD2 (5 bases). In germline, CDR1 is SEHNR, CDR2 FQNEAQ (reference sequence). CDR3 length: 15 amino acids. Trimming cost V 8 bases and J 0 bases, with 16 bases left between them.

This clonotype was found a few times. This rearrangement joins TRBV5-8 to TRBJ2-3, with D possibly being TRBD1 (5 bases). In germline, CDR1 is SGHTS, CDR2 YDEGEE. The CDR3 contains 16 residues. With 1 base removed from V and 0 bases from J, the gap between germline ends came to 12 bases. The CDR3 bases are TGTGCCAGCAGCTTGCAGACAGTCACTAGCACAGATACGCAGTATTTT. Protein sequence: CASSLQTVTSTDTQYF. Filled out from reference TRBV5-8 and TRBJ2-3, the complete variable domain reads EAGVTQSPTHLIKTRGQQATLRCSPISGHTSVYWYQQALGLGLQFLLWYDEGEERNRGNFPPRFSGRQFPNYSSELNVNALELEDSALYLCASSLQTVTSTDTQYFGPGTRLTVL.

There are a few counts of this clonotype. This chain connects TRBV9 to TRBJ2-3, with D perhaps matching TRBD2 (6 bases). Germline values: CDR1 SGDLS, CDR2 YYNGEE. The CDR3 extends over 15 amino acids. Trimming shortened V by 2 bases and J by 0 bases, and 10 bases separated the two germline ends. The CDR3 DNA reads as TGTGCCAGCAGCGTTGCGGGGACTAGCACAGATACGCAGTATTTT. Translating it yields CASSVAGTSTDTQYF.

V usage is TRBV5-4 and J usage is TRBJ2-2, with D maybe TRBD1 (6 bases). The CDR3 is 15 residues long. V was cut by 0 bases and J by 4 bases, with 10 bases left in between. CDR1 SGHNT and CDR2 YYREEE come from the germline V gene (reference sequence). Written as DNA, the CDR3 is TGTGCCAGCAGCTTGGGGGGGCCGGGCACCGGGGAGCTGTTTTTT. Translated, it gives CASSLGGPGTGELFF. Variable domain in full (rest from reference TRBV5-4 and TRBJ2-2): ETGVTQSPTHLIKTRGQQVTLRCSSQSGHNTVSWYQQALGQGPQFIFQYYREEENGRGNFPPRFSGLQFPNYSSELNVNALELDDSALYLCASSLGGPGTGELFFGEGSRLTVL.

This CDR3 is CASSPWRGQSISGANVLTF. CDR3 nucleotides: TGTGCCAGCAGCCCCTGGAGGGGACAGTCGATCTCTGGGGCCAACGTCCTGACTTTC. The V and J genes are TRBV7-8 and TRBJ2-6; D may be TRBD1 (7 bases). The ends were cut back, 5 bases at V and 0 bases at J, with 20 bases in the middle. Germline V lookup: CDR1 SGHVS, CDR2 FQNEAQ. The CDR3 loop spans 19 amino acids.

This clonotype was observed a handful of times. The DNA for the CDR3 is TGTGCCAGCAGCTTCGCCCCGACAGGGTATGGGGAGACCCAGTACTTC. This encodes CASSFAPTGYGETQYF. The chain is built from TRBV7-2 and TRBJ2-5, with 7 bases lining up with TRBD1. Germline lookup yields CDR1 SGHTA and CDR2 FQGNSA. The CDR3 runs to 16 residues. With 3 bases clipped from V and 5 bases from J, the junction kept 12 bases outside the gene matches.

The chain combines TRBV20-1 with TRBJ2-5; 9 positions match TRBD2. The CDR3 is 15 residues long. Germline assignment: CDR1 DFQATT and CDR2 SNEGSKA (reference sequence). V gave up 3 bases and J gave up 4 bases; unmatched junction bases: 9. The DNA of the CDR3 is TGCAGTGCTAGGAGGCTGAGTAGCGGGGGAGAGACCCAGTACTTC. This sequence encodes CSARRLSSGGETQYF.

The chain combines TRBV27 with TRBJ1-2; weak D call: TRBD1 (5 bases). V lost 5 bases, J lost 0 bases, and 16 bases lay in between. This CDR3 is 16 amino acids long. Per germline, CDR1 MNHEY and CDR2 SMNVEV (reference sequence). The CDR3 loop is CASSRTGTSTNYGYTF. The CDR3 bases are TGTGCCAGCAGTCGAACCGGGACGTCAACTAACTATGGCTACACCTTC.

This clonotype was counted between two and nine times. The chain employs TRBV12-3 or TRBV12-4 and TRBJ2-5; D may match TRBD1 or TRBD2 (6 bases each). The CDR3 extends over 14 amino acids. The germline V and J ends were trimmed by 1 base and 4 bases, with 10 bases remaining between them. The chain's CDR3 is CASSLEGGGETQYF. CDR3 coding DNA: TGTGCCAGCAGTTTAGAAGGGGGAGGAGAGACCCAGTACTTC.

This chain links TRBV5-1 with TRBJ1-1, with TRBD1 identical over 10 bases. The trim removed 1 base at V and 6 bases at J, leaving 6 bases unmatched. Germline assignment: CDR1 SGHRS and CDR2 YFSETQ. The CDR3 contains 15 residues. The CDR3 sequence: CASSLIPGQGAEAFF. Written as DNA, the CDR3 is TGCGCCAGCAGCTTGATCCCCGGACAGGGGGCTGAAGCTTTCTTT.

This clonotype was counted between two and nine times. The chain couples TRBV7-6 to TRBJ1-3; the D gene is possibly TRBD1 (6 bases). Germline CDR1 is SGHVS and CDR2 is FNYEAQ. CDR3 length: 17 amino acids. Trimming left V 4 bases short and J 6 bases short, with 22 bases between. This CDR3 is CASSSGPGEEHLNTIYF. The DNA of the CDR3 is TGTGCCAGCAGCTCCGGACCAGGGGAAGAGCATCTAAACACCATATATTTT.

The chain links TRBV5-1 to TRBJ1-1; D not resolved. Germline loops: CDR1 SGHRS, CDR2 YFSETQ. The V end lost 2 bases, the J end lost 1 base, and 6 bases lay between the germline ends. The CDR3 consists of 13 residues. In DNA, the CDR3 is TGCGCCAGCAGCTTTAACGAGAACACTGAAGCTTTCTTT. Its protein is CASSFNENTEAFF.